One T cell receptor beta chain is described in this entry. The antigen remains unidentified. At baseline, cycle 4 day 1, and cycle 7 day 1, blood was sampled. The sample is drawn from a study of OX40 agonist ivuxolimab in advanced cancers. Study background: The treatment was a fully human IgG2 OX40 agonist, ivuxolimab. Patients undergoing dose escalation presented with hepatocellular carcinoma, melanoma, renal cell or head and neck cancer. Study-wide findings and caveats: Circulating CD4+ and CD8+ T cells showed clonal expansion by week 6 at 0.1 to 3.0 mg/kg.

The data were produced by immunoSEQ multiplex PCR, yet TCRdb's version contains in-frame clones alone and is incomplete. There are over 50,000 clones in the sample; 92% occur only once, and roughly 13% lies in the top ten. Trimming took off 4 bases at V and 4 bases at J, with 15 bases between the two ends. The CDR3 is 14 amino acids. Per the germline V gene, CDR1 is SGHKS and CDR2 is YYEKEE (reference sequence). The receptor was derived from an adult with an advanced solid tumor such as melanoma, head and neck, liver or kidney cancer. This material consisted of CD4+ or CD8+ T cells sorted from blood, taken in a trial of the OX40 agonist ivuxolimab. The V and J genes are TRBV5-5 and TRBJ2-7, with unresolved D. The CDR3 loop reads CASSPTGGIYEQYF. The CDR3 DNA follows: TGTGCCAGCAGCCCAACGGGTGGGATATACGAGCAGTACTTC.